The clone carrying this T cell receptor (beta chain) was seen more than once but under ten times. Its target is not known. The CDR3 has 14 amino acids. Between the trimmed V and J ends, which lost 5 bases and 7 bases, there was a span of 14 bases. CDR1 is SGHVS, CDR2 FNYEAQ, per germline. Separate from the roughly 630-subject first cohort was the approximately 110-subject validation cohort, to which the donors belonged. This record belongs to a study of cytomegalovirus exposure and HLA in healthy donors. About the research overall: The same platform was used for the 95 to 150 validation repertoires and the roughly 680 first-cohort repertoires, a later analysis reported. Study-level findings and limits: One later analysis, an examination of the 120 validation repertoires, found that first-cohort TCR clusters tended to co-occur in them.

Some clones are missing from TCRdb's copy, which holds only in-frame ones; the method was immunoSEQ multiplex PCR. Of around 150,000 clones listed, approximately 86% were seen once; the top ten hold 2% to 2.5%. Sequenced material: PBMCs. The chain links TRBV7-6 to TRBJ1-4; D perhaps matches TRBD1 (5 bases). This TCR was sampled from a woman between 18 and 30 years old in good health and CMV-seronegative. The CDR3 nucleotides are TGTGCCAGCAGCCCGGGCAGGGTGGCTGAAAAACTGTTTTTT. It codes for CASSPGRVAEKLFF.